This TCR beta chain was identified in a study of cytomegalovirus exposure and HLA in healthy donors. Study-wide results and caveats: TCR beta sequences reportedly predicted the HLA-A and HLA-B alleles of most subjects accurately. Among the sequence variants, a highly shared cluster was likely an artifact of sequencing. CMV serostatus stood as the only immune exposure information on hand.

The germline gives CDR1 SNHLY, CDR2 FYNNEI. The CDR3 is 14 residues long. V lost 8 bases and J 4 bases, leaving 17 bases between the germline ends. The PCR employed 60 Vbeta primers together with 13 Jbeta primers. Profiling relied on immunoSEQ multiplex PCR, and the TCRdb table lists in-frame clones only, not all of them. The sample has 170,000 or so clones; 77% are singletons. With regard to this clone: As yet, its antigen is unknown.

This chain joins TRBV2 and TRBJ1-2, with D possibly matching TRBD1 (5 bases). The specimen sequenced was PBMCs. This receptor was taken from a woman in her 30s in good health and CMV-seronegative. The CDR3 DNA follows: TGTGCCAGCGGGACCGGGGGACTATCCTATGGCTACACCTTC. It is translated as CASGTGGLSYGYTF. The whole variable domain, filled in from reference TRBV2 and TRBJ1-2, reads EPEVTQTPSHQVTQMGQEVILRCVPISNHLYFYWYRQILGQKVEFLVSFYNNEISEKSEIFDDQFSVERPDGSNFTLKIRSTKLEDSAMYFCASGTGGLSYGYTFGSGTRLTVV.